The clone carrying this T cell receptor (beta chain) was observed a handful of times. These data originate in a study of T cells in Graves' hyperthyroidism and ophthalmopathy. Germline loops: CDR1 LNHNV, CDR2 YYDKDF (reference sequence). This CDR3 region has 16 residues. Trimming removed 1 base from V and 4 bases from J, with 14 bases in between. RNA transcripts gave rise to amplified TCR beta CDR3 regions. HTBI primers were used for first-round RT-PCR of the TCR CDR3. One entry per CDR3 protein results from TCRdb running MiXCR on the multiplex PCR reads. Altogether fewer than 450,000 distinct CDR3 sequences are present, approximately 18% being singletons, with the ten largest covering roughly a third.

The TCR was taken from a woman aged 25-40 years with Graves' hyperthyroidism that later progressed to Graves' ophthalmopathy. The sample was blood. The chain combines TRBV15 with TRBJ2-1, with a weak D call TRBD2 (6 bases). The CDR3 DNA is TGTGCCACCAGCAGAGTACGGGAGAGACGATACAATGAGCAGTTCTTC. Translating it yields CATSRVRERRYNEQFF. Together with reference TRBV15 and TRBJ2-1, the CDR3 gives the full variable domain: DAMVIQNPRYQVTQFGKPVTLSCSQTLNHNVMYWYQQKSSQAPKLLFHYYDKDFNNEADTPDNFQSRRPNTSFCFLDIRSPGLGDTAMYLCATSRVRERRYNEQFFGPGTRLTVL.